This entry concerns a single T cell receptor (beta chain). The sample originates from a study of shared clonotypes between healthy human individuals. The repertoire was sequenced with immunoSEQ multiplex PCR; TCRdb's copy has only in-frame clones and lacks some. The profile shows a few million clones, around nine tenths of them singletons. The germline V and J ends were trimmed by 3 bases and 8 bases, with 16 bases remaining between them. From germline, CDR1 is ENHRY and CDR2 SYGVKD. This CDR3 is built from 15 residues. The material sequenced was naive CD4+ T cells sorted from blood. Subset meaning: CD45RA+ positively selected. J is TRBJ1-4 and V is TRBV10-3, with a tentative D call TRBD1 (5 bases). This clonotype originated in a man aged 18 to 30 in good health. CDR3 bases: TGTGCCATCAGTGACCCAGGGAAAGGGGCCGAAAAACTGTTTTTT. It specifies CAISDPGKGAEKLFF.